The clone carrying this T cell receptor beta chain came up once. Its antigen is unidentified. These data come from a study of cytomegalovirus exposure and HLA in healthy donors. Points from the study as a whole: Previous analysis showed most TCR beta V segments were productive about 87% or about 30% of the time.

The PCR used 60 Vbeta and 13 Jbeta primers. Using immunoSEQ multiplex PCR, the repertoire was profiled, and TCRdb retains in-frame clones only, with some absent. The profile shows under 150,000 clones, around 74% of them singletons. The CDR3 has 17 residues. Germline lookup yields CDR1 SNHLY and CDR2 FYNNEI. Trimming cost V 4 bases and J 0 bases, with 16 bases left between them. The sample was PBMCs. This receptor was taken from a woman aged 18-29 years in good health and CMV-seronegative. This sequence joins TRBV2 and TRBJ2-1, with a weak D call TRBD1 (5 bases). CDR3 in amino acids: CASSVPGWINSYNEQFF. The CDR3 nucleotides are TGTGCCAGCAGTGTTCCAGGGTGGATAAACTCCTACAATGAGCAGTTCTTC.